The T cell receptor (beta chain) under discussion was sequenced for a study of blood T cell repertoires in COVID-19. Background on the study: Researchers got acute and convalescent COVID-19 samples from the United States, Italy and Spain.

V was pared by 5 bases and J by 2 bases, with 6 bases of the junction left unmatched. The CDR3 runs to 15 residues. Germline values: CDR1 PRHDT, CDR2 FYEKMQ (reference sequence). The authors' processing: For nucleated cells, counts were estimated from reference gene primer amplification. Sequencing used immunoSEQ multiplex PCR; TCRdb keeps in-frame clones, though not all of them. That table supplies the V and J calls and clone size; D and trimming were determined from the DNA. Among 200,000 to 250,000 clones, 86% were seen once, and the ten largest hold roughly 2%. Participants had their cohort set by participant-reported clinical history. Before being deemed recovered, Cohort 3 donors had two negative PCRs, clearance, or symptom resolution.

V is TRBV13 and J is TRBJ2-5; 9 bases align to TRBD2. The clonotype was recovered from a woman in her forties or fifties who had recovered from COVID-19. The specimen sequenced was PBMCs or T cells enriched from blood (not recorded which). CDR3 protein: CASSTSSGEQETQYF. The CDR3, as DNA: TGTGCCAGCAGCACTTCTAGCGGGGAGCAAGAGACCCAGTACTTC.